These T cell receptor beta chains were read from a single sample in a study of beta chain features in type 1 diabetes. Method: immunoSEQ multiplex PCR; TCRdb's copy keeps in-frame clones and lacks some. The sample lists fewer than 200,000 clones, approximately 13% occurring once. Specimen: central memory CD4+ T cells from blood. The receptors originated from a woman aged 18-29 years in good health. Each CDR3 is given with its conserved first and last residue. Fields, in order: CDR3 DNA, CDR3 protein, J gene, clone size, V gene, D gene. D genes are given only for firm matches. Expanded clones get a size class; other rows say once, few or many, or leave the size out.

DNA: TGTGCCAGCAGTTCACCGCGGCAGAACACTGAAGCTTTCTTT
CDR3: CASSSPRQNTEAFF
J: TRBJ1-1
size: .
V: TRBV6-5
D: .

DNA: TGTGCCAGCTCAGTACCGGGACTAGCGGACCAGACCCAGTACTTC
CDR3: CASSVPGLADQTQYF
J: TRBJ2-5
size: few
V: TRBV18
D: TRBD2

DNA: TGTGCCAGCAGCAAGCAGGGGAAGGGAGGGTATGGCTACACCTTC
CDR3: CASSKQGKGGYGYTF
J: TRBJ1-2
size: .
V: TRBV7-2
D: .

DNA: TGTGCCAGCAGCTTACCGGGGGACAGGATAAACCAGTACTTC
CDR3: CASSLPGDRINQYF
J: TRBJ2-7
size: .
V: TRBV28
D: TRBD1

DNA: TGTGCCTGGAGTGACCCGGGACAGGGGGCGCGAGATACGCAGTATTTT
CDR3: CAWSDPGQGARDTQYF
J: TRBJ2-3
size: few
V: TRBV30
D: TRBD1

DNA: TGTGCCAGCAGTTACTCGAGCGGGGCGCGTGGCTACACCTTC
CDR3: CASSYSSGARGYTF
J: TRBJ1-2
size: few
V: TRBV6-5
D: .

DNA: TGTGCCAGCAGACCCTCGGACAGGAACAATGAGCAGTTCTTC
CDR3: CASRPSDRNNEQFF
J: TRBJ2-1
size: .
V: TRBV28
D: TRBD1

DNA: TGTGCCAGTAGGCCTCCCGGGACAGGCAAAAACATTCAGTACTTC
CDR3: CASRPPGTGKNIQYF
J: TRBJ2-4
size: .
V: TRBV19
D: TRBD1

DNA: TGTGCCAGCAGCTTAAGTACTAGCGGGGACACAGATACGCAGTATTTT
CDR3: CASSLSTSGDTDTQYF
J: TRBJ2-3
size: .
V: TRBV7-3
D: TRBD2

DNA: TGCGCCAGCAGCTCCCAAAATTACGAGCAGTACTTC
CDR3: CASSSQNYEQYF
J: TRBJ2-7
size: few
V: TRBV5-4
D: .

DNA: TGTGCCAGCAGCTTGGCTAGTAGACCCCCCTACGAGCAGTACTTC
CDR3: CASSLASRPPYEQYF
J: TRBJ2-7
size: few
V: TRBV11-2
D: .

DNA: TGTGCCAGCAGTCCCCTCGGGACAGGGAATGAAAAACTGTTTTTT
CDR3: CASSPLGTGNEKLFF
J: TRBJ1-4
size: .
V: TRBV28
D: TRBD1

DNA: TGCGCCAGCAGCTTGTGGACAGGGGACCCAGCTTTCTTT
CDR3: CASSLWTGDPAFF
J: TRBJ1-1
size: .
V: TRBV5-1
D: TRBD1

DNA: TGTGCCACCATCGGAGTTATGGGCACCGGGGAGCTGTTTTTT
CDR3: CATIGVMGTGELFF
J: TRBJ2-2
size: .
V: TRBV5-5
D: .

DNA: TGTGCCAGCAGCTTAGCGTTGGGCCCCGCGAACACCGGGGAGCTGTTTTTT
CDR3: CASSLALGPANTGELFF
J: TRBJ2-2
size: .
V: TRBV7-2
D: .

DNA: TGCGCCAGCAGCCCCGTAGGGGGGGCGCAGACTGAAGCTTTCTTT
CDR3: CASSPVGGAQTEAFF
J: TRBJ1-1
size: few
V: TRBV5-1
D: .

DNA: TGTGCCAGCTCACCCCAGACTAGCGGGAGGGCCGGCTATGAGCAGTTCTTC
CDR3: CASSPQTSGRAGYEQFF
J: TRBJ2-1
size: few
V: TRBV18
D: TRBD2

DNA: TGTGCCAGCAGCTTTCTGGGACAGGGGTACGAGCAGTACTTC
CDR3: CASSFLGQGYEQYF
J: TRBJ2-7
size: few
V: TRBV7-2
D: TRBD1

DNA: TGTGCCAGCAGCTCCCGGACAGGTAATCAGCCCCAGCATTTT
CDR3: CASSSRTGNQPQHF
J: TRBJ1-5
size: .
V: TRBV5-6
D: TRBD1